The present entry profiles one T cell receptor beta chain with its context. Its specificity is unknown. Time point indicated: pre-treatment sample, taken before nivolumab and TIL therapy. Adults with stage 4 NSCLC were enrolled in a phase I trial. Sequencing used immunoSEQ v3. Survey-level samples got approximately 1.8 million read pairs; deep-level samples got roughly 4.5-6.5 million. The table came from immunoSEQ multiplex PCR; TCRdb's copy has only in-frame clones and leaves some out. Here the sample spans 50,000 or so clones, less than 80% being singletons. The data belong to a study of TIL therapy for anti-PD-1-resistant metastatic lung cancer. General observations from the study: After infusion, TIL clonotypes partly replaced peripheral T cells and declined over months.

The CDR3 totals 15 residues. J is TRBJ2-3 and V is TRBV12-2. TRBV12-2 is a documented pseudogene. The source of this sequence is a woman aged 30-79 years with non-small cell lung cancer. Sequenced material: blood, taken at baseline. The CDR3 nucleotides read TGTGCAAGTCGCTTGGCCAGAGGTGGGACGAATACGCAGTATTTT. Translation gives CASRLARGGTNTQYF.